This T cell receptor beta chain was sequenced in a study of blood T cells in healthy people across ages. This clonotype was observed a few times. The CDR3 runs 15 residues. Looked up from germline, CDR1 is SEHNR and CDR2 is FQNEAQ (reference sequence). V was cut by 3 bases and J by 3 bases, with 11 bases left in between. Sample-barcoded 5' priming and a J-beta primer mix drove a second PCR of about 6 to 12 cycles. TCRdb re-called the 5' RACE reads through MiXCR, storing one row per CDR3 protein. The sample lists 600,000 to 850,000 distinct CDR3 sequences; approximately 25% were seen once. The sample was also reused in another study, on T cells of mothers and their children.

Sequencing was carried out using blood. The source is a boy between 10 and 17 years old in good health. This chain uses TRBV7-9 with TRBJ2-2; D is unresolved. CDR3 region: CASSLGASHTGELFF. CDR3 DNA sequence: TGTGCCAGCAGCTTGGGCGCATCCCACACCGGGGAGCTGTTTTTT.